Ten or more counts support the clone carrying this T cell receptor (beta chain). Its antigen is unidentified. This entry belongs to a study of T cells in Graves' hyperthyroidism and ophthalmopathy. Hyperthyroidism, newly diagnosed and lasting under 2 months, affected patients aged 18 to 65. Study conclusions and caveats: The authors' 13 V-J model separated ophthalmopathy from stable hyperthyroidism.

The germline gives CDR1 SNHLY, CDR2 FYNNEI. V trimming: 6 bases; J trimming: 5 bases; junction bases outside the gene matches: 2. This CDR3 comprises 13 residues. The investigators amplified TCR beta CDR3 regions from RNA transcripts. A set of HTBI primers served as the primers for a first-round RT-PCR of the TCR CDR3. TCRdb re-called the multiplex PCR reads through MiXCR, storing one row per CDR3 protein. The sample contains 750,000 to 950,000 distinct CDR3 sequences, 35% to 45% of which appear only once. Sequencing was performed on blood. The sequence derives from a man aged 18 to 30 with Graves' hyperthyroidism. The rearrangement uses TRBV2 and TRBJ1-5; TRBD1 matches 9 bases. DNA of the CDR3: TGTGCCAGCAGGGACAGGGGTTATCAGCCCCAGCATTTT. Protein product: CASRDRGYQPQHF.